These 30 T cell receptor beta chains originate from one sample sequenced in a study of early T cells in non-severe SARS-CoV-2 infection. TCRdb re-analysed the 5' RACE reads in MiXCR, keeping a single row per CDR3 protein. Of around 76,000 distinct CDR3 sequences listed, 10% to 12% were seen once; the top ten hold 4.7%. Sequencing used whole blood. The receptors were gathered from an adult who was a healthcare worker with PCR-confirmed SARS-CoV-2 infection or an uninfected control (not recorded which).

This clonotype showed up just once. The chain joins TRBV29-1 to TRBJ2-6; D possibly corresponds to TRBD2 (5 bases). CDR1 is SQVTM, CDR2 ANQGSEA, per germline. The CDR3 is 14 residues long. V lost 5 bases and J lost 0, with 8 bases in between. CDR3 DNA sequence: TGCAGCGTTTCGGGGAGCTCTGGGGCCAACGTCCTGACTTTC. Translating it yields CSVSGSSGANVLTF.

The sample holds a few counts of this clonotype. The CDR3 loop is CASSQVPGQGTDTQYF. The CDR3 region has the DNA TGTGCCAGCAGCCAAGTGCCGGGACAGGGAACTGATACGCAGTATTTT. V usage is TRBV14 and J usage is TRBJ2-3; 9 bases match TRBD1. V shed 1 base and J 6 bases; nucleotides not matched to a gene: 8. The CDR3 consists of 16 residues. The V gene's germline CDR1 is SGHDN and CDR2 FVKESK.

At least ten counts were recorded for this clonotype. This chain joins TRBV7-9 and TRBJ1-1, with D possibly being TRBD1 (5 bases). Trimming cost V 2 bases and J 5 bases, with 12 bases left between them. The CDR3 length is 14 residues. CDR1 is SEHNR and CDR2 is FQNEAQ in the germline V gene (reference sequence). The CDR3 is CASSLSQGRTEAFF. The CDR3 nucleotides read TGTGCCAGCAGCTTATCGCAGGGACGTACTGAAGCTTTCTTT.

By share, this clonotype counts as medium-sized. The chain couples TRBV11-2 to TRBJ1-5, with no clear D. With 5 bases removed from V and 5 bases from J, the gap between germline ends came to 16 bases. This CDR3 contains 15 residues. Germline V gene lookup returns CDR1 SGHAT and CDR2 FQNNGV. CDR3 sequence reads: CASSLEWSADQPQHF. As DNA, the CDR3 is TGTGCCAGCAGCCTGGAATGGTCCGCCGATCAGCCCCAGCATTTT. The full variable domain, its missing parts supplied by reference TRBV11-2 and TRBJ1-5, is EAGVAQSPRYKIIEKRQSVAFWCNPISGHATLYWYQQILGQGPKLLIQFQNNGVVDDSQLPKDRFSAERLKGVDSTLKIQPAKLEDSAVYLCASSLEWSADQPQHFGDGTRLSIL.

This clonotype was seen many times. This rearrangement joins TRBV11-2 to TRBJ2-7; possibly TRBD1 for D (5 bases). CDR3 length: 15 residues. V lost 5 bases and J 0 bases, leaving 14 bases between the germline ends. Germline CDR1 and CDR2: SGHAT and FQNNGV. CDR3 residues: CASSQGAWGSYEQYF. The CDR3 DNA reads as TGTGCCAGCAGCCAAGGGGCCTGGGGCTCCTACGAGCAGTACTTC.

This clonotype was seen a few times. CDR3 nucleotide sequence: TGCAGTGCTAGAGACCCTCTGGGAGACACCATATATTTT. As protein: CSARDPLGDTIYF. This chain joins TRBV20-1 and TRBJ1-3; D call uncertain. Trimming took 0 bases from V and 8 from J, leaving 11 bases between them. In germline, CDR1 is DFQATT, CDR2 SNEGSKA (reference sequence). This CDR3 comprises 13 residues.

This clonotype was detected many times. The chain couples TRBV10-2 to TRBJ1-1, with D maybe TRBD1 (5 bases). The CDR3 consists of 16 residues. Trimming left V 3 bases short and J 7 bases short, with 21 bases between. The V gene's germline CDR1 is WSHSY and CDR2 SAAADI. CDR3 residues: CASSERGGAQSFEAFF. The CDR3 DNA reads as TGCGCCAGCAGTGAAAGGGGCGGGGCCCAGTCCTTTGAAGCTTTCTTT.

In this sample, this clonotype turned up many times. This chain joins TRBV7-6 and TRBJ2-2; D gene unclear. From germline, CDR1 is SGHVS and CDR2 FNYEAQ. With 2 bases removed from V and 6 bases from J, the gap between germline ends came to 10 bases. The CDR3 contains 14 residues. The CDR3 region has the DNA TGTGCCAGCAGCTTAACAGAGAGTGCCGGGGAGCTGTTTTTT. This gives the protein CASSLTESAGELFF.

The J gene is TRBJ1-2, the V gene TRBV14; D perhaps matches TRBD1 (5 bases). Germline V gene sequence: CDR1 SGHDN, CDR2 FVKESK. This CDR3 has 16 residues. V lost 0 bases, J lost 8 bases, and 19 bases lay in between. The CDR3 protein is CASSQDSFSLRDGYTF. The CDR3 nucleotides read TGTGCCAGCAGCCAAGACTCCTTCTCTCTGAGGGACGGCTACACCTTC.

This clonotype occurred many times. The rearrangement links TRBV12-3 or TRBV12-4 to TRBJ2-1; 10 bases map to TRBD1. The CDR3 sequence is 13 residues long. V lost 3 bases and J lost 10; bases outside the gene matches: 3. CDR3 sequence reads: CASSFGTGEEQFF. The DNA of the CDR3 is TGTGCCAGCAGTTTTGGGACAGGGGAAGAGCAGTTCTTC.

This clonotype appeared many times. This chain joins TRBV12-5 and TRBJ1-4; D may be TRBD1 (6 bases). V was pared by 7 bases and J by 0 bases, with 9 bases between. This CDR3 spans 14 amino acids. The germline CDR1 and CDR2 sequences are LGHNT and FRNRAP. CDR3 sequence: CASAAGATNEKLFF. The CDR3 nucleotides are TGTGCTAGTGCCGCAGGGGCAACTAATGAAAAACTGTTTTTT.

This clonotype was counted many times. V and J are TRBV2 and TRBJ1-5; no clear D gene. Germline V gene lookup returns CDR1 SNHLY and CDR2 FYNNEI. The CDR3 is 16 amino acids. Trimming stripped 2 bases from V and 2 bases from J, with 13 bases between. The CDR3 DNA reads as TGTGCCAGCAGTGAAAGCGGGGTATGGCGCAATCAGCCCCAGCATTTT. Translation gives CASSESGVWRNQPQHF.

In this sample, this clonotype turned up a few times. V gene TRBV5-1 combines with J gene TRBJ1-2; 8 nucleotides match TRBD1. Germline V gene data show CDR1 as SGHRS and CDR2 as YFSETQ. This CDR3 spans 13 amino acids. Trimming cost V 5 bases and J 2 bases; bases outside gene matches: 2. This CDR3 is CASRTGENYGYTF. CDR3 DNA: TGCGCCAGCAGGACAGGGGAGAACTATGGCTACACCTTC.

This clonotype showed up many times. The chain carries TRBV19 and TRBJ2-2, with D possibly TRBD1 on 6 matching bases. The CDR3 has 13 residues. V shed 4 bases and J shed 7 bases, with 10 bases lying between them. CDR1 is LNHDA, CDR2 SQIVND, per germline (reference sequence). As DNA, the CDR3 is TGTGCCAGTAGTACACAGGGTAGCGGGGAGCTGTTTTTT. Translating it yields CASSTQGSGELFF.

In DNA form, the CDR3 reads TGCGCCAGCAGCCAAGATCAGGGGTACACTGAAGCTTTCTTT. Its protein product is CASSQDQGYTEAFF. V usage is TRBV4-3 and J usage is TRBJ1-1; D may be TRBD1 (6 bases). The CDR3 has 14 amino acids. Germline lookup yields CDR1 LGHNA and CDR2 YSLEER. V was trimmed by 0 bases and J by 3 bases, leaving 8 bases between them.

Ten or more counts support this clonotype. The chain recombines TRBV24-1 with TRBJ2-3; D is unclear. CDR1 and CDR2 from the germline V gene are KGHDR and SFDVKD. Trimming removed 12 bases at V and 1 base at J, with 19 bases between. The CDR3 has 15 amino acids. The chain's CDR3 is CAERSDINRTDTQYF. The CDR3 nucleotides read TGTGCCGAAAGGTCCGACATTAACCGCACAGATACGCAGTATTTT.

The CDR3 sequence: CASSVSGGATGELFF. As DNA, the CDR3 is TGCGCCAGCAGCGTTAGCGGGGGTGCGACCGGGGAGCTGTTTTTT. The chain carries TRBV5-1 and TRBJ2-2; TRBD2 agrees at 9 bases. Germline loops: CDR1 SGHRS, CDR2 YFSETQ. This CDR3 comprises 15 residues. J lost 5 bases, V lost 4 bases, and 6 bases had no gene match.

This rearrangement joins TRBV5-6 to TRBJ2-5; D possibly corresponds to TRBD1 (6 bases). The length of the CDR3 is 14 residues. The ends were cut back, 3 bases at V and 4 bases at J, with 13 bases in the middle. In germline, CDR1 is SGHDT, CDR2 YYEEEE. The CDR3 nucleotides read TGTGCCAGCAGCTCGACAGGAAGGGGAGAGACCCAGTACTTC. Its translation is CASSSTGRGETQYF. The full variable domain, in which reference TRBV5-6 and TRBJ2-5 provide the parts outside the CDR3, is DAGVTQSPTHLIKTRGQQVTLRCSPKSGHDTVSWYQQALGQGPQFIFQYYEEEERQRGNFPDRFSGHQFPNYSSELNVNALLLGDSALYLCASSSTGRGETQYFGPGTRLLVL.

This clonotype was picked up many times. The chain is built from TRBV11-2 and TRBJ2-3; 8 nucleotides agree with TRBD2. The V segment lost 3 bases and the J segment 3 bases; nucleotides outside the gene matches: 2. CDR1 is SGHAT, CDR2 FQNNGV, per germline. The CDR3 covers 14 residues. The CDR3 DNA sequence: TGTGCCAGCAGCTTCGCGGGGGGTACAGATACGCAGTATTTT. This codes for CASSFAGGTDTQYF.

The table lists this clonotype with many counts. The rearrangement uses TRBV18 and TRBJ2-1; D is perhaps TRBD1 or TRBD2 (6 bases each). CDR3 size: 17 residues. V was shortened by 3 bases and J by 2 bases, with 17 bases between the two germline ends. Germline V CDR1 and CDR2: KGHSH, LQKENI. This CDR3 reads CASSPRDPGAAYNEQFF. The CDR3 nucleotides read TGTGCCAGCTCACCCCGGGATCCGGGGGCCGCCTACAATGAGCAGTTCTTC.

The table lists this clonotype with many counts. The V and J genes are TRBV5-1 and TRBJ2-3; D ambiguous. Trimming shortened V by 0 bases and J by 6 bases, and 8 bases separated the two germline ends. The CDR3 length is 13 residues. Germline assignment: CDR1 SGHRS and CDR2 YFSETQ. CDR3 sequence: CASSLVAEDTQYF. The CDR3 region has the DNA TGCGCCAGCAGCTTGGTGGCGGAGGATACGCAGTATTTT.

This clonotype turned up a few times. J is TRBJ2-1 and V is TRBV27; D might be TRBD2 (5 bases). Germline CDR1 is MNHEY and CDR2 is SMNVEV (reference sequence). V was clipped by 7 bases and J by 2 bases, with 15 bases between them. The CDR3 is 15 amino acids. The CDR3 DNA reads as TGTGCCAGCACCCGCTGGGCGGGCCCCTACAATGAGCAGTTCTTC. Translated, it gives CASTRWAGPYNEQFF.

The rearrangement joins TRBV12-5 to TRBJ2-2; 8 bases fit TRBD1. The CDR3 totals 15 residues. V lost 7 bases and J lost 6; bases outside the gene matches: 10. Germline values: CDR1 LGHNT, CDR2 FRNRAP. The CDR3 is CASALRTGKAGELFF. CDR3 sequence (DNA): TGTGCTAGTGCCCTCAGGACAGGGAAGGCCGGGGAGCTGTTTTTT.

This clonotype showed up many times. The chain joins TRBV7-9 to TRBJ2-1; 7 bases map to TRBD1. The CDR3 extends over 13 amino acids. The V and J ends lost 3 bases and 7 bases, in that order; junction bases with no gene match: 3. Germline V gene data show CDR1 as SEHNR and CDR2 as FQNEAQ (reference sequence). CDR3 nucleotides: TGTGCCAGCAGCTTTGACAGGGAGAATGAGCAGTTCTTC. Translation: CASSFDRENEQFF.

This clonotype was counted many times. CDR3 amino acids: CSAQDSPYGYTF. DNA of the CDR3: TGCAGTGCTCAGGACAGCCCCTATGGCTACACCTTC. The V and J genes are TRBV20-1 and TRBJ1-2, with D perhaps TRBD1 (6 bases). The CDR3 is 12 amino acids. Trimming shortened V by 5 bases and J by 4 bases, and 11 bases separated the two germline ends. In germline, CDR1 is DFQATT, CDR2 SNEGSKA (reference sequence).

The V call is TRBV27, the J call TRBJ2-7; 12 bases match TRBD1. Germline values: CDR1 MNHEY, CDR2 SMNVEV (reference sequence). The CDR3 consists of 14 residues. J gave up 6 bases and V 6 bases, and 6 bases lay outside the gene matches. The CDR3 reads CASSTGTGGSEQYF. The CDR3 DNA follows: TGTGCCAGCAGCACCGGGACAGGGGGCTCCGAGCAGTACTTC.

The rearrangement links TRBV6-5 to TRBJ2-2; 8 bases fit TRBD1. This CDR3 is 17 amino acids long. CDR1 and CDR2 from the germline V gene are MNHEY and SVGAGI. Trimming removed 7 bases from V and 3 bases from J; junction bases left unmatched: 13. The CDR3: CASKLSAGGVYTGELFF. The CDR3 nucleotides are TGTGCCAGCAAACTCTCTGCAGGGGGCGTTTACACCGGGGAGCTGTTTTTT.

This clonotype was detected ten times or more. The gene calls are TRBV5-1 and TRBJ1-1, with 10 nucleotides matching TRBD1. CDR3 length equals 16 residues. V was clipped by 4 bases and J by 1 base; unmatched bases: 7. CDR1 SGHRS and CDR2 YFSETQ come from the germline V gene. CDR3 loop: CASSRQGARRNTEAFF. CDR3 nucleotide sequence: TGCGCCAGCAGCAGACAGGGGGCCCGGAGGAACACTGAAGCTTTCTTT.

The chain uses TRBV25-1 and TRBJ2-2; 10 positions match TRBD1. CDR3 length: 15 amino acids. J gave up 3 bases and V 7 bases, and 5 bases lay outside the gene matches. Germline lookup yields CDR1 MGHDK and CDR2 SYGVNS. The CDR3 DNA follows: TGTGCCAGCACCGTGGGACAGGGGTACACCGGGGAGCTGTTTTTT. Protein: CASTVGQGYTGELFF.

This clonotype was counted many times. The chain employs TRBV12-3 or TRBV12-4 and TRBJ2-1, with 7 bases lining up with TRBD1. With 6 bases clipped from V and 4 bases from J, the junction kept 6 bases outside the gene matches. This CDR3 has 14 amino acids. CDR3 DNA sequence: TGTGCCAGCAGGGACGACAGGGCTTACAATGAGCAGTTCTTC. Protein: CASRDDRAYNEQFF.